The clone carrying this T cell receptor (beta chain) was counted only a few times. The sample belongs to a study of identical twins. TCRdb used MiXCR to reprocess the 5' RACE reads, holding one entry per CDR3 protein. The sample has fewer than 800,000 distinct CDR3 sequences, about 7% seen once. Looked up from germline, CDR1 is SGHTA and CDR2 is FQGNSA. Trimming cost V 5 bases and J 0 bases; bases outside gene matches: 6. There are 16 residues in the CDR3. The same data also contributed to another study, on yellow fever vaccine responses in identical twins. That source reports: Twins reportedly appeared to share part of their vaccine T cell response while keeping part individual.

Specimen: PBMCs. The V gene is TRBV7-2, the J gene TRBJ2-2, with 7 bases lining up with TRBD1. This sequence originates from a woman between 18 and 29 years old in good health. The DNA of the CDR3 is TGTGCCAGCAGCAAGAGACAGGGACCGAACACCGGGGAGCTGTTTTTT. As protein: CASSKRQGPNTGELFF.